A selection of T cell receptor beta chains follows, all from one sample in a study of shared clonotypes between healthy human individuals. Assay: immunoSEQ multiplex PCR; the TCRdb copy retains only in-frame clones and omits some. The profile shows 2 million to 2.5 million clones, around 92% of them singletons. The source material was naive CD4+ T cells from PBMCs. These receptors were collected from a man aged 18 to 35 in good health. Some clones in this sample may be carry-over from other donors' samples. Both conserved end residues are part of each CDR3. D genes are given only for firm matches. Not every row has a clone size; where given, it reads once, few, many or a size class.

TRBJ1-1 . TRBV30 few CAWSVWTNTEAFF TGTGCCTGGAGTGTATGGACGAACACTGAAGCTTTCTTT
TRBJ2-1 . TRBV18 . CASSPLGHLQNEQFF TGTGCCAGCTCACCGTTAGGGCATCTTCAGAATGAGCAGTTCTTC
TRBJ1-2 . TRBV18 once CASSPPGGGRFGYTF TGTGCCAGCTCACCACCTGGGGGTGGAAGGTTTGGCTACACCTTC
TRBJ1-1 . TRBV19 . CASSKQGTTEAFF TGTGCCAGTAGTAAGCAGGGTACCACTGAAGCTTTCTTT
TRBJ1-5 TRBD1 TRBV19 . CASKQGAAGNQPQHF TGTGCCAGTAAACAGGGGGCGGCGGGCAATCAGCCCCAGCATTTT
TRBJ2-7 TRBD1 TRBV11-2 . CASSQDRDEQYF TGTGCCAGCAGCCAAGACAGGGACGAGCAGTACTTC
TRBJ1-1 . TRBV28 . CASSFRSEAFF TGTGCCAGCAGTTTCCGCAGTGAAGCTTTCTTT
TRBJ2-3 . TRBV20-1 . CSASLPAQYF TGCAGTGCTTCCCTTCCAGCGCAGTATTTT
TRBJ1-2 . TRBV30 few CAWSVPGHGDYGYTF TGTGCCTGGAGTGTACCAGGACACGGTGACTATGGCTACACCTTC
TRBJ2-1 . TRBV11-3 . CASSHYRMSSYNEQFF TGTGCCAGCAGCCACTACCGGATGAGCTCCTACAATGAGCAGTTCTTC
TRBJ2-1 TRBD1 TRBV5-1 once CASWDREKINEQFF TGCGCCAGCTGGGACAGGGAAAAAATCAATGAGCAGTTCTTC
TRBJ1-1 . TRBV29-1 . CSVSMDRHEAFF TGCAGCGTTTCCATGGACCGCCATGAAGCTTTCTTT
TRBJ1-1 . TRBV9 . CASSVASGNTEAFF TGTGCCAGCAGCGTAGCTTCGGGTAACACTGAAGCTTTCTTT
TRBJ2-1 TRBD2 TRBV11-2 . CASSLGYGRVINEQFF TGTGCCAGCAGCTTAGGCTACGGGAGGGTGATAAATGAGCAGTTCTTC
TRBJ1-3 . TRBV5-1 . CASSLAAGDTIYF TGCGCCAGCAGCTTGGCCGCCGGGGACACCATATATTTT
TRBJ2-1 . TRBV10-1 . CASSQGYAYNEQFF TGCGCCAGCAGTCAGGGGTATGCCTACAATGAGCAGTTCTTC
TRBJ2-7 TRBD2 TRBV10-1 once CASSESPASGRYEQYF TGCGCCAGCAGTGAGTCCCCAGCTAGCGGGAGGTACGAGCAGTACTTC
TRBJ2-2 . TRBV5-1 . CASSLSYSGELFF TGCGCCAGCAGCTTGTCTTACAGCGGGGAGCTGTTTTTT
TRBJ2-2 TRBD2 TRBV2 . CASRGIAGVGELFF TGTGCCAGCCGAGGCATAGCGGGAGTGGGGGAGCTGTTTTTT
TRBJ2-6 . TRBV7-9 once CASSSVPTSGANVLTF TGTGCCAGCAGCTCGGTCCCTACCTCTGGGGCCAACGTCCTGACTTTC
TRBJ1-1 . TRBV19 . CASRTREKLLATLDTEAFF TGTGCCAGTAGAACCCGGGAGAAACTACTTGCAACTTTGGACACTGAAGCTTTCTTT
TRBJ2-7 . TRBV18 . CASSSPHVGDPQYF TGTGCCAGCTCATCACCCCATGTTGGGGACCCGCAGTACTTC
TRBJ1-4 . TRBV7-9 . CASSLGQGSFATNEKLFF TGTGCCAGCAGCTTAGGGCAGGGGTCGTTTGCAACTAATGAAAAACTGTTTTTT
TRBJ1-1 . TRBV5-4 . CASSLIGALNTEAFF TGTGCCAGCAGCTTGATAGGGGCGCTGAACACTGAAGCTTTCTTT
TRBJ2-1 . TRBV30 . CASFRLAPKGNEQFF TGTGCCTCCTTCAGGCTAGCGCCCAAGGGCAATGAGCAGTTCTTC
TRBJ1-1 TRBD1 TRBV5-1 . CASSQGAGSPEAFF TGCGCCAGCAGCCAGGGGGCCGGGTCCCCCGAAGCTTTCTTT
TRBJ2-7 TRBD1 TRBV7-9 once CASSYRGSNEQYF TGTGCCAGCAGCTACAGGGGTTCAAACGAGCAGTACTTC
TRBJ1-4 TRBD1 TRBV28 . CASSTKQGANEKLFF TGTGCCAGCAGTACTAAACAGGGGGCTAATGAAAAACTGTTTTTT
TRBJ1-1 . TRBV28 . CATGYQGMGKNTEAFF TGTGCCACGGGGTATCAGGGGATGGGGAAGAACACTGAAGCTTTCTTT
TRBJ1-1 . TRBV5-1 . CASSFVDPVESEAFF TGCGCCAGCAGCTTCGTTGACCCGGTAGAGTCTGAAGCTTTCTTT
TRBJ1-1 . TRBV19 few CASSISVTRGTEAFF TGTGCCAGTAGTATAAGTGTTACTAGGGGGACTGAAGCTTTCTTT
TRBJ1-2 . TRBV6-5 . CASRSANYGYTF TGTGCCAGCAGGTCAGCAAACTATGGCTACACCTTC
TRBJ1-3 . TRBV21-1 . CASTPAARSPSGNTIYF TGTGCCAGTACTCCGGCAGCCAGGAGTCCCTCTGGAAACACCATATATTTT
TRBJ2-7 TRBD2 TRBV7-2 . CASSFTSGRGDYEQYF TGTGCCAGCAGCTTCACTAGCGGGAGAGGGGACTACGAGCAGTACTTC
TRBJ1-5 TRBD1 TRBV7-2 . CASSSDRGGRQPQHF TGTGCCAGCAGCTCAGACAGGGGAGGAAGGCAGCCCCAGCATTTT
TRBJ2-2 TRBD1 TRBV5-1 . CASSPQGADTGELFF TGCGCCAGCAGCCCACAGGGGGCGGACACCGGGGAGCTGTTTTTT
TRBJ2-3 TRBD2 TRBV4-2 . CASSQGLGTSGGLDTQYF TGTGCCAGCAGCCAAGGCCTTGGGACTAGCGGGGGCCTGGATACGCAGTATTTT
TRBJ2-3 . TRBV10-1 . CASSEGGSGTDTQYF TGCGCCAGCAGTGAGGGGGGATCTGGCACAGATACGCAGTATTTT
TRBJ1-2 . TRBV28 . CASSLDRYANYGYTF TGTGCCAGCAGTCTCGACAGATATGCTAACTATGGCTACACCTTC
TRBJ1-3 TRBD1 TRBV30 . CAWSVLARTGRNTIYF TGTGCCTGGAGTGTACTCGCCCGGACAGGGCGAAACACCATATATTTT
TRBJ2-5 . TRBV10-3 . CAISETDETQYF TGTGCCATCAGTGAAACGGACGAGACCCAGTACTTC
TRBJ2-7 . TRBV29-1 . CSVAPDSPVDEQYF TGCAGCGTTGCCCCGGACAGCCCCGTGGACGAGCAGTACTTC
TRBJ2-1 TRBD2 TRBV4-2 . CASSQEGLAGAYEQFF TGTGCCAGCAGCCAAGAGGGGCTAGCGGGAGCCTACGAGCAGTTCTTC
TRBJ1-5 TRBD1 TRBV6-1 . CAGSTGNNQPQHF TGTGCCGGGTCGACAGGGAACAATCAGCCCCAGCATTTT
TRBJ2-1 TRBD1 TRBV5-4 . CASSPWDRRGDEQFF TGTGCCAGCAGCCCATGGGACAGGCGAGGGGATGAGCAGTTCTTC
TRBJ2-2 . TRBV5-1 . CASSEGTINTGELFF TGCGCCAGCAGCGAGGGGACGATCAACACCGGGGAGCTGTTTTTT
TRBJ2-4 . TRBV29-1 few CSVRSGADIQYF TGCAGCGTTCGGTCAGGGGCGGACATTCAGTACTTC
TRBJ2-1 TRBD2 TRBV7-3 . CASSLFVLAGNNEQFF TGTGCCAGCAGCTTATTCGTCCTAGCGGGTAACAATGAGCAGTTCTTC
TRBJ1-1 TRBD1 TRBV2 . CASLQTGGKSGTEAFF TGTGCCAGCCTCCAGACAGGGGGGAAGAGTGGGACTGAAGCTTTCTTT